This T cell receptor (beta chain) stems from a study of T cells in narcolepsy. Study observations and caveats: Autoreactive clonotypes reportedly recurred in blood of same and different patients, not controls. Comparing one patient's CSF and blood CD4+ clonotypes highlighted HCRT- and TRIB2-specific autoreactive clonotypes. No autoreactive T cell clone sequences appeared in some memory CD4+ repertoires.

Using immunoSEQ multiplex PCR, the repertoire was profiled, and TCRdb retains in-frame clones only, with some absent. The top ten hold more than 6.5% of the sample, which has more than 25,000 clones, 79% seen once. The V gene lost 0 bases and the J gene lost 0 bases, with 10 bases spanning the gap. Germline CDR1 reads SGHRS; CDR2 reads YFSETQ. CDR3 length: 17 amino acids. Points on this clone: Antigen specificity is unknown.

V and J are TRBV5-1 and TRBJ2-6; tentatively, D is TRBD2 (5 bases). The sequencing sample was made of memory (CD45RA-) CD4+ T cells from blood. This TCR was recovered from a human donor in good health. This chain's CDR3 is CASSLASRSSGANVLTF. CDR3 DNA sequence: TGCGCCAGCAGCTTGGCTAGCAGGAGCTCTGGGGCCAACGTCCTGACTTTC.